Shown below are 3 T cell receptor beta chains from a single sample sequenced in a study of cytomegalovirus exposure and HLA in healthy donors. 60 Vbeta and 13 Jbeta primers were used in PCR. The table came from immunoSEQ multiplex PCR; TCRdb's copy has only in-frame clones and leaves some out. This sample carries 75,000 to 100,000 clones, less than 10% of them seen once, and the ten largest clones take over 2%. The specimen sequenced was PBMCs. Every receptor here comes from a man aged 50-60 years in good health and CMV-seronegative.

For the CDR3, the DNA is TGTGCCAGCAGCGTCACCCCAGCGGGAGGCTACAATGAGCAGTTCTTC. Translation gives CASSVTPAGGYNEQFF. This chain connects TRBV5-4 to TRBJ2-1; 9 positions match TRBD2. The CDR3 loop spans 16 amino acids. With 4 bases clipped from V and 3 bases from J, the junction kept 8 bases outside the gene matches. The germline V gene encodes CDR1 SGHNT and CDR2 YYREEE (reference sequence).

The chain is built from TRBV7-2 and TRBJ2-5, with TRBD2 as a possible D gene (6 bases). In germline, CDR1 is SGHTA, CDR2 FQGNSA. The CDR3 runs to 13 residues. V gave up 1 base and J gave up 7 bases, with 10 bases separating them. Here the CDR3 DNA reads TGTGCCAGCAGCTTAGGGGAGGTACGGACCCAGTACTTC. This encodes CASSLGEVRTQYF.

The chain is built from TRBV27 and TRBJ1-6, with 9 bases that match TRBD1. CDR1 MNHEY and CDR2 SMNVEV come from the germline V gene (reference sequence). This CDR3 contains 14 residues. V trimming: 5 bases; J trimming: 12 bases; junction bases outside the gene matches: 8. The CDR3 DNA reads TGTGCCAGCAGTCCACGGACAGGGGACCGACCCCTCCACTTT. Encoded protein: CASSPRTGDRPLHF.